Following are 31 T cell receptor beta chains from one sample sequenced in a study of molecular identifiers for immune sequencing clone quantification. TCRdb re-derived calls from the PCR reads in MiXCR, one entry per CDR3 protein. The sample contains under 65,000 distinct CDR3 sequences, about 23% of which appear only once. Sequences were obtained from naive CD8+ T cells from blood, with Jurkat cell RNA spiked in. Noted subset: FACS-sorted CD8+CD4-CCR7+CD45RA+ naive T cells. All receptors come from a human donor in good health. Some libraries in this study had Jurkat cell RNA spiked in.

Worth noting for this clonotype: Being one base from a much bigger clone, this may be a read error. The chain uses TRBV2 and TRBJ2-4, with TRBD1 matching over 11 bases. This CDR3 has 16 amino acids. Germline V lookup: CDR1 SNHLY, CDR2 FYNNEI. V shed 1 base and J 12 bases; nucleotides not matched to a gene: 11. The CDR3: CASSEEDRGLVDTQYF. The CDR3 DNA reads TGTGCCAGCAGTGAAGAGGACAGGGGGCTGGTGGACACTCAGTACTTC.

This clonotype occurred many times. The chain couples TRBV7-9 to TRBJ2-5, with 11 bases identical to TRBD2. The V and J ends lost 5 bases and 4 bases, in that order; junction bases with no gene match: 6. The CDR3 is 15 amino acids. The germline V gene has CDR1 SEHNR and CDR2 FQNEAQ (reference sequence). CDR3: CASSLSGGAAETQYF. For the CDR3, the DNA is TGTGCCAGCAGCCTTAGCGGGGGGGCCGCAGAGACCCAGTACTTC.

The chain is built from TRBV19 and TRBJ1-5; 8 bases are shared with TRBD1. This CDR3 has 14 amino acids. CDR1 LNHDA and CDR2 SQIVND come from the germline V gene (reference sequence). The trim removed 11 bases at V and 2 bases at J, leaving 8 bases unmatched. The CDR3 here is CAGGQGSGNQPQHF. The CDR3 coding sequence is TGTGCCGGTGGACAGGGATCCGGCAATCAGCCCCAGCATTTT.

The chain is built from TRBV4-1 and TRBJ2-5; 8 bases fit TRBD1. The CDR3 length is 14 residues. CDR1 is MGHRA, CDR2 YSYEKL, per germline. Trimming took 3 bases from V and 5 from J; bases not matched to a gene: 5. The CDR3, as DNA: TGCGCCAGCAGCCACGCAGGACAGGGTGAGACCCAGTACTTC. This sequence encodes CASSHAGQGETQYF.

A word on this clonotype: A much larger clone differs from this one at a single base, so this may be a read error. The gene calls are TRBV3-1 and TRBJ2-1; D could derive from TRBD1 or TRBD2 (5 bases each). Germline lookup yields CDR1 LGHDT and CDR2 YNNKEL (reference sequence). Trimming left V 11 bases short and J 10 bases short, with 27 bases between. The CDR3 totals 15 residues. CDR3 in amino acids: CAGTSGSSGDGEQFF. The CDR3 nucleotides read TGTGCCGGCACCTCAGGGTCCAGCGGCGACGGCGAGCAGTTCTTC.

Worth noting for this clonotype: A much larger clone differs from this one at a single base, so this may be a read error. The chain's CDR3 is CASSEVRDSPVDTQYF. The CDR3 coding sequence is TGTGCCAGCAGTGAAGTAAGGGACAGTCCGGTAGATACGCAGTATTTT. The chain joins TRBV25-1 to TRBJ2-3, with 7 bases matching TRBD1. V gave up 2 bases and J gave up 5 bases; unmatched junction bases: 10. Per germline, CDR1 MGHDK and CDR2 SYGVNS. The CDR3 has 16 amino acids.

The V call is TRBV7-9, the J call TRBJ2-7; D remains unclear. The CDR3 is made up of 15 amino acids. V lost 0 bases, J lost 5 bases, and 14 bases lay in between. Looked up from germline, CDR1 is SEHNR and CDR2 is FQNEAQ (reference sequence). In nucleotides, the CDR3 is TGTGCCAGCAGCTTAGCGGGTGCCGGTTTGGACGAGCAGTACTTC. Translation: CASSLAGAGLDEQYF.

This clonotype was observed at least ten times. This chain's CDR3 is CASSWTRGGEQYF. The CDR3 nucleotides are TGTGCCAGCAGCTGGACCCGGGGGGGGGAGCAGTACTTC. The chain links TRBV13 to TRBJ2-7; 8 bases agree with TRBD2. Losses at the gene ends were 4 bases for V and 7 bases for J; bases not matched to a gene: 6. The CDR3 is 13 residues long. CDR1 and CDR2 (germline): PRHDT, FYEKMQ (reference sequence). Full variable domain (missing parts from reference TRBV13 and TRBJ2-7): AAGVIQSPRHLIKEKRETATLKCYPIPRHDTVYWYQQGPGQDPQFLISFYEKMQSDKGSIPDRFSAQQFSDYHSELNMSSLELGDSALYFCASSWTRGGEQYFGPGTRLTVT.

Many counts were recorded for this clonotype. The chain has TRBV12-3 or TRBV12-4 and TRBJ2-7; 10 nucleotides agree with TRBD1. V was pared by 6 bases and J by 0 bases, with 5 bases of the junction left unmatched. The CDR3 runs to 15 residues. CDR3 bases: TGTGCCAGCAGCCGGGGACAGGGGAGCTCCTACGAGCAGTACTTC. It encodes CASSRGQGSSYEQYF.

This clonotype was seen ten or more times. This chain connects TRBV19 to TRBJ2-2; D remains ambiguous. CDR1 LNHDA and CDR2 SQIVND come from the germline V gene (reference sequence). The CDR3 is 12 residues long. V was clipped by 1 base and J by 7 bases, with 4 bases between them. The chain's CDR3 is CASSIGHGELFF. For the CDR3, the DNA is TGTGCCAGTAGTATAGGTCACGGGGAGCTGTTTTTT.

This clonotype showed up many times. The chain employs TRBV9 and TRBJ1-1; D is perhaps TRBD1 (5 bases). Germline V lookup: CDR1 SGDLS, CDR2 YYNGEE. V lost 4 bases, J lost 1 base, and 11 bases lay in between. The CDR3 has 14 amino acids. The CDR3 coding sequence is TGTGCCAGCAGCTCCGACAGAGCGAACACTGAAGCTTTCTTT. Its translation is CASSSDRANTEAFF. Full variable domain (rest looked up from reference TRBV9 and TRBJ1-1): DSGVTQTPKHLITATGQRVTLRCSPRSGDLSVYWYQQSLDQGLQFLIQYYNGEERAKGNILERFSAQQFPDLHSELNLSSLELGDSALYFCASSSDRANTEAFFGQGTRLTVV.

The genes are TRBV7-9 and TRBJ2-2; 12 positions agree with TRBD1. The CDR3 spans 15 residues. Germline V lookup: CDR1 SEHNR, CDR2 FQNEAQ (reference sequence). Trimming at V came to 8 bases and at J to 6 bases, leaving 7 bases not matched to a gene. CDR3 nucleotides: TGTGCCAGCGGGCGCCGGGACAGGGGGCCCGGGGAGCTGTTTTTT. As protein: CASGRRDRGPGELFF.

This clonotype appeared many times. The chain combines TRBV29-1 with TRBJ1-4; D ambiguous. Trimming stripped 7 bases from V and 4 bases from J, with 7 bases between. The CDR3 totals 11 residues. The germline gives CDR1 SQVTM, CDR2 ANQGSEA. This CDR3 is CSGGVNEKLFF. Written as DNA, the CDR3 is TGCAGCGGCGGGGTTAATGAAAAACTGTTTTTT.

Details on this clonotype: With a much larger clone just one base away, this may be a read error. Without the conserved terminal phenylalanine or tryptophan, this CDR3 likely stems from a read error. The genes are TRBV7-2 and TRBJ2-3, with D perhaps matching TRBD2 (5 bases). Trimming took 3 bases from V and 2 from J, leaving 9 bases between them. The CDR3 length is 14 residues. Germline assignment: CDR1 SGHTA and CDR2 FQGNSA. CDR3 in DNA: TGTGCCAGCAGCTTGGACTCGCTCACAGATACGCAGTATCTT. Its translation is CASSLDSLTDTQYL.

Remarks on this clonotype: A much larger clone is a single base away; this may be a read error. The CDR3 loop is CASSLPWAESDTQYF. The CDR3 coding sequence is TGTGCCAGCAGCCTCCCCTGGGCCGAGTCAGATACGCAGTATTTT. This chain joins TRBV5-3 and TRBJ2-3; no firm D call. TRBV5-3 has ORF status, its function being uncertain. This CDR3 region has 15 residues. V was shortened by 8 bases and J by 4 bases, with 20 bases between the two germline ends.

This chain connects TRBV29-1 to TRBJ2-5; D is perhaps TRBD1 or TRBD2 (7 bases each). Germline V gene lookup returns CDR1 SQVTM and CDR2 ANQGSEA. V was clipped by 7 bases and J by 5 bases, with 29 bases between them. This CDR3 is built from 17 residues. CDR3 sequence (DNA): TGCAGCGCTGGGGGAGGGGGCGGCTTTGGTCTTGGGGAGACCCAGTACTTC. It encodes CSAGGGGGFGLGETQYF.

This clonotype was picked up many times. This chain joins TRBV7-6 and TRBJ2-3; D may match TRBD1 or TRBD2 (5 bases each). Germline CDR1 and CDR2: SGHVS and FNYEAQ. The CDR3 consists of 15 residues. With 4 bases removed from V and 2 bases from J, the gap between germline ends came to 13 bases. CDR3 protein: CASSSRGGTTDTQYF. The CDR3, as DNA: TGTGCCAGCAGCTCCCGTGGGGGTACCACAGATACGCAGTATTTT.

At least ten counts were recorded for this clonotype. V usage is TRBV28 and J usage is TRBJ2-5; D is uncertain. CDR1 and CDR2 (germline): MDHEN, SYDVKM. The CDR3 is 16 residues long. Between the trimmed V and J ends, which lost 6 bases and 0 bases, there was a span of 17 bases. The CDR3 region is CASRTPRRSNQETQYF. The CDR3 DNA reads TGTGCCAGCAGAACCCCGCGGCGGAGCAACCAAGAGACCCAGTACTTC.

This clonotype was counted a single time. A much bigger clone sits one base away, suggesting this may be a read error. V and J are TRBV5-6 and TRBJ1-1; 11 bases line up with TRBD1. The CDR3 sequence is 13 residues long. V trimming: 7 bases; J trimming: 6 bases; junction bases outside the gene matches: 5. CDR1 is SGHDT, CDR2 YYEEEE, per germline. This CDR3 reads CASGGQGAAEAFF. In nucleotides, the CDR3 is TGTGCCAGCGGCGGACAGGGGGCCGCTGAAGCTTTCTTT.

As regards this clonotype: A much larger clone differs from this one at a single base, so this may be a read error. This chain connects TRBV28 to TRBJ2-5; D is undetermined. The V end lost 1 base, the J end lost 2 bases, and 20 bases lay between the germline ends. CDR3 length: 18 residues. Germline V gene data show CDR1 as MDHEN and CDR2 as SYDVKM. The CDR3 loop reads CASSLYFGPNKSQETQYF. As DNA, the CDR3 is TGTGCCAGCAGTTTATATTTCGGTCCAAACAAAAGTCAAGAGACCCAGTACTTC.

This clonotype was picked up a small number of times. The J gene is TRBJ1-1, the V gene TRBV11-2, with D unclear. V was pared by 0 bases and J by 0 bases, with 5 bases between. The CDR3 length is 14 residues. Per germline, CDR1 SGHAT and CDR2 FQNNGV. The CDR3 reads CASSLEYLNTEAFF. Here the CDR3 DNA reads TGTGCCAGCAGCTTAGAATACCTGAACACTGAAGCTTTCTTT.

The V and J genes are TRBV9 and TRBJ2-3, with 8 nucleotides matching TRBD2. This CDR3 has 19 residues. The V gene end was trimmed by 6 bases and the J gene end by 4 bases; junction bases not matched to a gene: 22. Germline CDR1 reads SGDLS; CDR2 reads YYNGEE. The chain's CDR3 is CASTLLSGRASTWADTQYF. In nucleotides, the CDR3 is TGTGCCAGCACCCTCTTATCCGGGAGGGCCTCAACATGGGCAGATACGCAGTATTTT.

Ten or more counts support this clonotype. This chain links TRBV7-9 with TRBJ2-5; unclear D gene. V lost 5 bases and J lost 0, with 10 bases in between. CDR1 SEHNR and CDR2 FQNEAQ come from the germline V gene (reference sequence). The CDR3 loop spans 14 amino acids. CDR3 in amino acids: CASSANLNQETQYF. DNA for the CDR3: TGTGCCAGCAGCGCCAACTTGAACCAAGAGACCCAGTACTTC.

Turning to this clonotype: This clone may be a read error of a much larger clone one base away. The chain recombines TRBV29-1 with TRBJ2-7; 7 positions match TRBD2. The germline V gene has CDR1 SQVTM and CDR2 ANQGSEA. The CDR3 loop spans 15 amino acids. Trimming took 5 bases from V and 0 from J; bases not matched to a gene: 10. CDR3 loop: CSVISAGKSSYEQYF. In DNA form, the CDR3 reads TGCAGCGTTATTTCAGCGGGAAAGAGCTCCTACGAGCAGTACTTC.

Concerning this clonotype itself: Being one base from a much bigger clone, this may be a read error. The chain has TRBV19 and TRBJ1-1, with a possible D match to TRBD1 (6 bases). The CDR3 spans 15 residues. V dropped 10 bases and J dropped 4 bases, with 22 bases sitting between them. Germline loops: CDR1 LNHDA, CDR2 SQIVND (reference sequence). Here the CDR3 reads CANTPEGGAFTEAFF. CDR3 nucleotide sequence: TGTGCCAATACCCCGGAGGGGGGGGCTTTCACTGAAGCTTTCTTT.

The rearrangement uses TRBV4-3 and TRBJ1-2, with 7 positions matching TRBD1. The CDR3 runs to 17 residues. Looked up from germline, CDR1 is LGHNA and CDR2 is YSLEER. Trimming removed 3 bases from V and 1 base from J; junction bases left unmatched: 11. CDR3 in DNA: TGCGCCAGCAGCCACAGCCGGGACAGTCTGTTTAACTATGGCTACACCTTC. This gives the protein CASSHSRDSLFNYGYTF.

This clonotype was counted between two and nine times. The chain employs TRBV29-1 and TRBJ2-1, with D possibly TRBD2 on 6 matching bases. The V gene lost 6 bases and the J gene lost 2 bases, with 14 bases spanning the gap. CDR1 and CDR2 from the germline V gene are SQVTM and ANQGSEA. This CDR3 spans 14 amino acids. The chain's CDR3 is CSVGGLPPYNEQFF. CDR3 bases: TGCAGCGTCGGCGGACTACCCCCCTACAATGAGCAGTTCTTC.

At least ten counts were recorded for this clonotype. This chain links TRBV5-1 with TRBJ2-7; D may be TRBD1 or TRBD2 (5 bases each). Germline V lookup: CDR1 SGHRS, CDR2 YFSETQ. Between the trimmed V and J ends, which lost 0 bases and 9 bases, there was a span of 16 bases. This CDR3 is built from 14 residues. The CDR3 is CASSLAGTKNGQYF. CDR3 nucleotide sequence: TGCGCCAGCAGCTTGGCCGGGACGAAGAACGGGCAGTACTTC.

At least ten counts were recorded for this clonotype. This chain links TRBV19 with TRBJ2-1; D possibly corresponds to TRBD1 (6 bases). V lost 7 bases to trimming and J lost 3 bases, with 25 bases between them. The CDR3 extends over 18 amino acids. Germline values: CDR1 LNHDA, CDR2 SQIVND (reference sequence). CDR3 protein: CASTPGDPVRSNYNEQFF. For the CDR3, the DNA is TGTGCCAGTACCCCAGGGGACCCGGTCCGCTCTAACTACAATGAGCAGTTCTTC.

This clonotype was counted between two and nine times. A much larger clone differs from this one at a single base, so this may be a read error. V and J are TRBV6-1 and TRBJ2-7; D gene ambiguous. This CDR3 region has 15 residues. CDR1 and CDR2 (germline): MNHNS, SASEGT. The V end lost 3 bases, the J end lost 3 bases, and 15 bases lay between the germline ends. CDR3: CASSEVKGLLYEQYF. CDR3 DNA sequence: TGTGCCAGCAGTGAGGTGAAGGGATTGCTCTACGAGCAGTACTTC.

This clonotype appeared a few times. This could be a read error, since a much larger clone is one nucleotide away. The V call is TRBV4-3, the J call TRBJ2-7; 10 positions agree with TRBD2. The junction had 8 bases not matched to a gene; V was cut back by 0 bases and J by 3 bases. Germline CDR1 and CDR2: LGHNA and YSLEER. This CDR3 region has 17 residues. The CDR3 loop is CASSQDRGLAAIYEQYF. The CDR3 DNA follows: TGCGCCAGCAGCCAAGACAGAGGACTAGCGGCCATCTACGAGCAGTACTTC.